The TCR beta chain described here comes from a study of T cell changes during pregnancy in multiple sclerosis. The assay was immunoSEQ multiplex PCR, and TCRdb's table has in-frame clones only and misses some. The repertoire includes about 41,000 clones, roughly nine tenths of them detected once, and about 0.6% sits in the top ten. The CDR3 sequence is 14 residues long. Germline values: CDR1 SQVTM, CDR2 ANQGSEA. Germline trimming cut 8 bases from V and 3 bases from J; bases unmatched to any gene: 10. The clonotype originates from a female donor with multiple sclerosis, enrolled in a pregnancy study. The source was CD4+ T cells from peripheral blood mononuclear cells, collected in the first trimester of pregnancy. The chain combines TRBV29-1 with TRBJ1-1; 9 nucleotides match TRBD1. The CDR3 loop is CSHPGQGPDTEAFF. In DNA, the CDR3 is TGCAGCCACCCGGGACAGGGTCCTGACACTGAAGCTTTCTTT.